This TCR beta chain was found in a study of blood T cell repertoires in COVID-19. Study background: From T cells, B-cell-depleted T cells, or PBMCs came the material, which was cDNA or gDNA.

The Seattle site enrolled patients during active infection and followed them longitudinally. The CDR3 runs 15 residues. Germline V gives CDR1 SGHRS, CDR2 YFSETQ. The J segment lost 8 bases and the V segment lost 0 bases, leaving 8 bases of the junction unmatched. Assay used: immunoSEQ multiplex PCR; TCRdb lists only in-frame clones, some missing. The table shows some 300,000 clones, with around 91% occurring only once. The chain carries TRBV5-1 and TRBJ1-2; 9 nucleotides align to TRBD1. Sequenced sample: peripheral blood. This receptor was identified in a woman aged 40-49 years with COVID-19, enrolled during active disease. CDR3 sequence: CASSLALGTGTGYTF. In nucleotides, the CDR3 is TGCGCCAGCAGCTTGGCCCTTGGGACAGGGACCGGCTACACCTTC.